A selection of T cell receptor beta chains follows, all from one sample in a study of blood T cell repertoires in COVID-19. Some clones are missing from TCRdb's copy, which holds only in-frame ones; the method was immunoSEQ multiplex PCR. This table has about 280,000 clones, 75% to 95% appearing once. The sequenced material came from PBMCs or T cells enriched from blood (not recorded which). The receptors come from a man in his forties who had been exposed to COVID-19. Both conserved end residues are part of each CDR3. The order of the fields is D gene, clone size, J gene, V gene, CDR3 protein, CDR3 DNA. The D gene is left open where the match is weak. For some rows the clone size is stated as once, few or many, or as a class when expanded; others skip it.

NA NA TRBJ2-1 TRBV2 CASSPSHASLARSDEQFF TGTGCCAGCAGTCCCAGCCATGCCTCACTAGCACGGAGCGATGAGCAGTTCTTC
TRBD1 NA TRBJ1-1 TRBV10-3 CAIRRQGVNTEAFF TGTGCCATCAGGCGACAGGGGGTGAACACTGAAGCTTTCTTT
TRBD2 once TRBJ2-7 TRBV6-5 CASSYSLQTSSYEQYF TGTGCCAGCAGTTACTCCCTCCAGACTAGCAGCTACGAGCAGTACTTC
NA NA TRBJ2-1 TRBV13 CASSLGRGRPSYNEQFF TGTGCCAGCAGCTTAGGCAGGGGCAGGCCGTCCTACAATGAGCAGTTCTTC
NA NA TRBJ1-2 TRBV10-2 CASSDLKRHYGYTF TGCGCCAGCAGCGACCTTAAGCGTCACTATGGCTACACCTTC
NA NA TRBJ2-7 TRBV19 CASSITGQPAGEQYF TGTGCCAGTAGTATCACAGGGCAACCGGCGGGCGAGCAGTACTTC
TRBD2 NA TRBJ2-2 TRBV5-6 CASSLVLAGVFGELFF TGTGCCAGCAGCTTGGTCCTAGCGGGAGTATTCGGGGAGCTGTTTTTT
NA NA TRBJ1-4 TRBV30 CAWTRTSLNEKLFF TGTGCCTGGACCCGGACAAGCCTTAATGAAAAACTGTTTTTT
TRBD2 NA TRBJ2-1 TRBV5-4 CASSRLAEYNEQFF TGTGCCAGCTCGAGGCTAGCGGAATACAATGAGCAGTTCTTC
NA NA TRBJ1-1 TRBV4-1 CASSHPVRGGDTEAFF TGCGCCAGCAGCCACCCCGTAAGGGGAGGAGACACTGAAGCTTTCTTT
NA NA TRBJ1-2 TRBV10-3 CAISESQANYGYTF TGTGCCATCAGTGAGTCTCAGGCTAACTATGGCTACACCTTC
TRBD1 NA TRBJ1-2 TRBV11-2 CASSSGQGAGGYTF TGTGCCAGCAGCTCCGGACAGGGGGCCGGTGGCTACACCTTC
TRBD1 NA TRBJ1-5 TRBV19 CASSIDHGQDSNQPQHF TGTGCCAGTAGTATAGATCACGGACAGGACAGCAATCAGCCCCAGCATTTT
NA NA TRBJ2-1 TRBV29-1 CSVEAGYGNEQFF TGCAGCGTTGAGGCCGGGTACGGCAATGAGCAGTTCTTC
NA NA TRBJ2-1 TRBV24-1 CATSVGRGIGYEQFF TGTGCCACCAGTGTTGGAAGGGGTATCGGCTATGAGCAGTTCTTC
TRBD2 once TRBJ2-5 TRBV15 CATSKISGRREETQYF TGTGCCACCAGCAAAATTAGCGGGAGGCGGGAAGAGACCCAGTACTTC
NA NA TRBJ2-1 TRBV5-8 CASSLSLAFRDEQFF TGTGCCAGCAGCTTGTCTCTCGCCTTTAGAGATGAGCAGTTCTTC
NA NA TRBJ2-3 TRBV24-1 CATSDLGASSTDTQYF TGTGCCACCAGTGATTTGGGGGCCAGTAGCACAGATACGCAGTATTTT
NA NA TRBJ2-1 TRBV19 CASTNPSYNEQFF TGTGCCAGTACCAATCCTAGTTACAATGAGCAGTTCTTC
NA NA TRBJ2-1 TRBV7-3 CASSAEGVSYNEQFF TGTGCCAGCAGCGCAGAGGGGGTCTCCTACAATGAGCAGTTCTTC
TRBD2 NA TRBJ2-1 TRBV9 CASSVEVAGDNEQFF TGTGCCAGCAGCGTAGAGGTAGCGGGGGACAATGAGCAGTTCTTC
TRBD1 NA TRBJ2-5 TRBV29-1 CSVHRGSSQRETQYF TGCAGCGTTCACAGGGGATCCTCTCAGCGGGAGACCCAGTACTTC
NA NA TRBJ2-2 TRBV29-1 CSVAEGISTGELFF TGCAGCGTCGCCGAGGGAATATCCACCGGGGAGCTGTTTTTT
TRBD2 NA TRBJ2-7 TRBV30 CAWSSSGGYEQYF TGTGCCTGGAGCTCTAGCGGGGGCTACGAGCAGTACTTC
TRBD1 NA TRBJ1-5 TRBV30 CACTGGGNQPQHF TGTGCCTGTACAGGGGGCGGCAATCAGCCCCAGCATTTT
NA NA TRBJ1-4 TRBV28 CASSPRGRANEKLFF TGTGCCAGCAGTCCGCGGGGACGGGCTAATGAAAAACTGTTTTTT
TRBD1 NA TRBJ1-5 TRBV27 CASGDRGDQPQHF TGTGCCAGCGGAGACAGGGGAGATCAGCCCCAGCATTTT
TRBD1 NA TRBJ2-3 TRBV6-5 CASRTGGNPSQYF TGTGCCAGCAGGACAGGGGGTAATCCTTCGCAGTATTTT
NA NA TRBJ1-5 TRBV28 CASSFSRVGNQPQHF TGTGCCAGCAGTTTCTCGAGGGTAGGCAATCAGCCCCAGCATTTT
TRBD2 NA TRBJ2-3 TRBV6-4 CASSDSILTSGSANTQYF TGTGCCAGCAGTGACTCGATTTTGACTAGCGGGAGTGCAAATACGCAGTATTTT
TRBD1 NA TRBJ2-7 TRBV5-1 CASGFGQGAYEQYF TGCGCCAGCGGCTTCGGACAGGGGGCTTACGAGCAGTACTTC
TRBD1 once TRBJ1-2 TRBV4-2 CASSQATDRGHSGYTF TGTGCCAGCAGCCAAGCAACGGACAGGGGGCACAGTGGCTACACCTTC
NA NA TRBJ2-7 TRBV5-6 CASSLLDSVPYEQYF TGTGCCAGCAGCTTGTTGGACAGTGTTCCGTACGAGCAGTACTTC